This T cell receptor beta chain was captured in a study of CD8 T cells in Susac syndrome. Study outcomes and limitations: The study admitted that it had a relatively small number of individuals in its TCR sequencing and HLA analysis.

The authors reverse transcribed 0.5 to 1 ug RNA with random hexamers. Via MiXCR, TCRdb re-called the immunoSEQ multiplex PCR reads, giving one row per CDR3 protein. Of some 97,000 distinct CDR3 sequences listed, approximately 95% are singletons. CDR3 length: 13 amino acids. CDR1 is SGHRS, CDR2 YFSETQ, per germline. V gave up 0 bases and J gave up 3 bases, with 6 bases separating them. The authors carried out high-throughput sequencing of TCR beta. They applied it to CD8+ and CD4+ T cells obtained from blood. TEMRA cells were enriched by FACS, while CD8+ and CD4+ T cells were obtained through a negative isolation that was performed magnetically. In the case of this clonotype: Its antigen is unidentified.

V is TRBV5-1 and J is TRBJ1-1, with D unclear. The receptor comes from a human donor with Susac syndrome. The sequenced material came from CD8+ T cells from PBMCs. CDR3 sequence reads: CASSLASHTEAFF. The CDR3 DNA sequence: TGCGCCAGCAGCTTGGCCAGTCACACTGAAGCTTTCTTT.